This passage covers 32 T cell receptor beta chains from one sample sequenced in a study of blood T cell repertoires in COVID-19. Assay used: immunoSEQ multiplex PCR; TCRdb lists only in-frame clones, some missing. The sample lists under 250,000 clones, roughly 86% occurring once. The sequenced sample was peripheral blood. The receptors here all came from a woman between 50 and 59 years old with active or convalescent COVID-19.

This chain connects TRBV18 to TRBJ1-2, with D uncertain. This CDR3 contains 15 residues. V lost 5 bases and J lost 5, with 18 bases in between. Germline values: CDR1 KGHSH, CDR2 LQKENI. CDR3 in DNA: TGTGCCAGCTCAAAAGAGGGAAGCGGATTTTATGGCTACACCTTC. It codes for CASSKEGSGFYGYTF.

Comments on this clone: This specimen includes other DNA sequences encoding the same CDR3. The DNA of the CDR3 is TGTGCCAGCTCACCAAACGGGAACACTGAAGCTTTCTTT. This sequence encodes CASSPNGNTEAFF. The chain joins TRBV18 to TRBJ1-1; D not resolved. The germline V and J ends were trimmed by 2 bases and 1 base, with 5 bases remaining between them. The CDR3 totals 13 residues. Germline V gene sequence: CDR1 KGHSH, CDR2 LQKENI.

The CDR3 DNA reads as TGTGCCAGCCGGGACAGGGGCTACGAGCAGTACTTC. It translates to CASRDRGYEQYF. The J gene is TRBJ2-7, the V gene TRBV3-1 (or the pseudogene TRBV3-2), with 10 bases that match TRBD1. In germline, CDR1 is LGHDT, CDR2 YNNKEL (reference sequence). J gave up 3 bases and V 8 bases, and 1 base lay outside the gene matches. The CDR3 sequence is 12 residues long.

J is TRBJ1-6 and V is TRBV6-1; D gene unclear. Trimming left V 3 bases short and J 7 bases short, with 13 bases between. Germline lookup yields CDR1 MNHNS and CDR2 SASEGT. There are 15 residues in the CDR3. CDR3 sequence: CASSDGAGANSPLHF. CDR3 nucleotides: TGTGCCAGCAGTGATGGCGCAGGCGCGAATTCACCCCTCCACTTT.

The V call is TRBV7-3, the J call TRBJ2-1; D is unresolved. CDR3 length: 13 residues. The V gene's germline CDR1 is SGHTA and CDR2 FQGTGA. Trimming left V 2 bases short and J 6 bases short, with 8 bases between. The CDR3 nucleotides are TGTGCCAGCAGCTTACACTATAGCAATGAGCAGTTCTTC. This sequence encodes CASSLHYSNEQFF. Variable domain in full (rest from reference TRBV7-3 and TRBJ2-1): GAGVSQTPSNKVTEKGKYVELRCDPISGHTALYWYRQSLGQGPEFLIYFQGTGAADDSGLPNDRFFAVRPEGSVSTLKIQRTERGDSAVYLCASSLHYSNEQFFGPGTRLTVL.

The V and J genes are TRBV28 and TRBJ1-1, with 9 bases identical to TRBD1. V lost 7 bases and J lost 0; bases outside the gene matches: 18. The CDR3 is 19 amino acids. Germline lookup yields CDR1 MDHEN and CDR2 SYDVKM. CDR3 DNA sequence: TGTGCCAGCATACCGGGACAGGGCCTTCATGAGTCCATGAACACTGAAGCTTTCTTT. Encoded protein: CASIPGQGLHESMNTEAFF.

The rearrangement joins TRBV9 to TRBJ2-2; possibly TRBD2 for D (6 bases). CDR1 is SGDLS and CDR2 is YYNGEE in the germline V gene. The V end lost 1 base, the J end lost 3 bases, and 16 bases lay between the germline ends. CDR3 size: 17 residues. CDR3 sequence (DNA): TGTGCCAGCAGCGTACCCTCGGAGGGCCCTGACACCGGGGAGCTGTTTTTT. Protein: CASSVPSEGPDTGELFF. Full variable domain (outside the CDR3, taken from reference TRBV9 and TRBJ2-2): DSGVTQTPKHLITATGQRVTLRCSPRSGDLSVYWYQQSLDQGLQFLIQYYNGEERAKGNILERFSAQQFPDLHSELNLSSLELGDSALYFCASSVPSEGPDTGELFFGEGSRLTVL.

The chain recombines TRBV19 with TRBJ2-7, with 8 bases matching TRBD2. The CDR3 sequence is 14 residues long. V lost 6 bases to trimming and J lost 6 bases; unmatched junction nucleotides: 10. CDR1 and CDR2 from the germline V gene are LNHDA and SQIVND (reference sequence). The CDR3 sequence is CASRTSGTSGEQYF. As DNA, the CDR3 is TGTGCCAGTAGAACTTCCGGGACTAGTGGCGAGCAGTACTTC.

This clone was detected only a few times. The chain carries TRBV5-6 and TRBJ1-6, with D possibly matching TRBD1 (6 bases). The germline V gene has CDR1 SGHDT and CDR2 YYEEEE. Trimming pared 0 bases from V and 7 bases from J, leaving 14 bases between. The CDR3 covers 16 residues. CDR3 DNA: TGTGCCAGCAGCTTGGAGTCAGGGGCATGGAATTCACCCCTCCACTTT. Translating gives CASSLESGAWNSPLHF.

The chain uses TRBV11-2 and TRBJ1-1, with D possibly TRBD1 on 5 matching bases. CDR1 and CDR2 (germline): SGHAT, FQNNGV. The CDR3 has 13 amino acids. Trimming pared 5 bases from V and 3 bases from J, leaving 10 bases between. CDR3 sequence: CASSVRVDTEAFF. The DNA of the CDR3 is TGTGCCAGCAGCGTCAGGGTAGACACTGAAGCTTTCTTT. The full variable domain, rest sourced from reference TRBV11-2 and TRBJ1-1, is EAGVAQSPRYKIIEKRQSVAFWCNPISGHATLYWYQQILGQGPKLLIQFQNNGVVDDSQLPKDRFSAERLKGVDSTLKIQPAKLEDSAVYLCASSVRVDTEAFFGQGTRLTVV.

V gene TRBV19 combines with J gene TRBJ1-5; unclear D gene. CDR3 length: 13 amino acids. With 8 bases removed from V and 4 bases from J, the gap between germline ends came to 12 bases. Germline V CDR1 and CDR2: LNHDA, SQIVND (reference sequence). The CDR3 bases are TGTGCCAGTTCTCTCCAGATTAATCAGCCCCAGCATTTT. It codes for CASSLQINQPQHF.

This chain links TRBV19 with TRBJ2-2; 10 bases match TRBD2. The CDR3 is 15 residues long. Germline values: CDR1 LNHDA, CDR2 SQIVND (reference sequence). V was pared by 8 bases and J by 3 bases, with 6 bases of the junction left unmatched. CDR3 amino acids: CASRWGTSDTGELFF. The CDR3 nucleotides are TGTGCCAGTCGGTGGGGGACTAGCGACACCGGGGAGCTGTTTTTT.

The V call is TRBV5-1, the J call TRBJ2-3, with TRBD2 identical over 11 bases. Germline CDR1 and CDR2: SGHRS and YFSETQ. The junction had 11 bases not matched to a gene; V was cut back by 0 bases and J by 5 bases. The CDR3 totals 18 residues. The CDR3 loop reads CASSLAGIAGGPRDTQYF. CDR3 DNA: TGCGCCAGCAGCTTGGCCGGTATAGCGGGAGGGCCACGAGATACGCAGTATTTT.

V usage is TRBV2 and J usage is TRBJ2-2; 7 bases map to TRBD1. Germline assignment: CDR1 SNHLY and CDR2 FYNNEI. V lost 6 bases, J lost 5 bases, and 9 bases stayed unmatched. The CDR3 covers 15 residues. CDR3 DNA sequence: TGTGCCAGCAGCGCCCGGGACAGCTTTACCGGGGAGCTGTTTTTT. It is translated as CASSARDSFTGELFF.

This rearrangement joins TRBV11-2 to TRBJ2-3; no definite D call. CDR1 and CDR2 from the germline V gene are SGHAT and FQNNGV. V lost 2 bases and J 0 bases, leaving 6 bases between the germline ends. The CDR3 consists of 14 residues. The CDR3 nucleotides read TGTGCCAGCAGCTTAAGCTCCAGCACAGATACGCAGTATTTT. Amino acid sequence: CASSLSSSTDTQYF.

This clone came up once. The gene calls are TRBV28 and TRBJ1-1, with 7 bases matching TRBD1. The germline V gene encodes CDR1 MDHEN and CDR2 SYDVKM. The junction had 9 bases not matched to a gene; V was cut back by 10 bases and J by 1 base. This CDR3 has 14 residues. This CDR3 is CATLSRGPNTEAFF. Here the CDR3 DNA reads TGTGCCACCTTATCAAGGGGGCCGAACACTGAAGCTTTCTTT.

This chain uses TRBV28 with TRBJ1-4, with 7 nucleotides matching TRBD1. J lost 7 bases, V lost 2 bases, and 16 bases had no gene match. Germline assignment: CDR1 MDHEN and CDR2 SYDVKM. The CDR3 totals 18 residues. The CDR3, as DNA: TGTGCCAGCAGTTTACGACAGGGCCGAAGGGTAACTGGTGAAAAACTGTTTTTT. Translated, it gives CASSLRQGRRVTGEKLFF.

The chain couples TRBV13 to TRBJ2-6; D possibly corresponds to TRBD1 (5 bases). V gave up 5 bases and J gave up 4 bases, with 15 bases separating them. CDR3 length equals 16 residues. Germline values: CDR1 PRHDT, CDR2 FYEKMQ (reference sequence). In DNA, the CDR3 is TGTGCCAGCAGCCGGGCCTCAGGGTCCGGGGCCAACGTCCTGACTTTC. Translating it yields CASSRASGSGANVLTF.

This sequence joins TRBV9 and TRBJ1-1; D not resolved. CDR1 and CDR2 (germline): SGDLS, YYNGEE. The CDR3 runs to 14 residues. The V end was cut by 0 bases, the J end by 3 bases, with 9 bases between. CDR3 nucleotides: TGTGCCAGCAGCGTAGGTGGGGAGGACACTGAAGCTTTCTTT. It translates to CASSVGGEDTEAFF.

The rearrangement uses TRBV28 and TRBJ2-6; 7 bases align to TRBD1. The CDR3 runs 16 residues. Losses at the gene ends were 6 bases for V and 4 bases for J; bases not matched to a gene: 9. The germline gives CDR1 MDHEN, CDR2 SYDVKM. In DNA form, the CDR3 reads TGTGCCAGCAGGATAGGGGGCGCGGACGGGGCCAACGTCCTGACTTTC. This gives the protein CASRIGGADGANVLTF.

V gene TRBV29-1 combines with J gene TRBJ1-1, with D possibly being TRBD1 (6 bases). Germline lookup yields CDR1 SQVTM and CDR2 ANQGSEA. V was clipped by 4 bases and J by 8 bases, with 17 bases between them. The CDR3 is 13 residues long. The chain's CDR3 is CSVVLGATGEAFF. CDR3 nucleotides: TGCAGCGTTGTTCTGGGGGCGACTGGGGAAGCTTTCTTT. Looking up the rest from reference TRBV29-1 and TRBJ1-1 gives the full variable domain: SAVISQKPSRDICQRGTSLTIQCQVDSQVTMMFWYRQQPGQSLTLIATANQGSEATYESGFVIDKFPISRPNLTFSTLTVSNMSPEDSSIYLCSVVLGATGEAFFGQGTRLTVV.

This clone showed up just once. The chain carries TRBV4-1 and TRBJ2-5; no firm D call. The V gene lost 2 bases and the J gene lost 5 bases, with 12 bases spanning the gap. Germline lookup yields CDR1 MGHRA and CDR2 YSYEKL. CDR3 length equals 14 residues. The CDR3 bases are TGCGCCAGCAGCCAAACCTTCCTTCGGGAGACCCAGTACTTC. This gives the protein CASSQTFLRETQYF.

V is TRBV3-1 (or the pseudogene TRBV3-2) and J is TRBJ1-1; D remains unclear. Trimming shortened V by 0 bases and J by 5 bases, and 7 bases separated the two germline ends. This CDR3 comprises 13 residues. Germline-derived CDR1 and CDR2 are LGHDT and YNNKEL (reference sequence). The CDR3 sequence is CASSQERRTEAFF. The CDR3 DNA reads as TGTGCCAGCAGCCAAGAACGGCGGACTGAAGCTTTCTTT.

The chain carries TRBV29-1 and TRBJ2-5, with D uncertain. Germline values: CDR1 SQVTM, CDR2 ANQGSEA. The length of the CDR3 is 10 residues. V was trimmed by 4 bases and J by 4 bases, leaving 4 bases between them. This CDR3 is CSVGGETQYF. The CDR3 DNA is TGCAGCGTTGGAGGAGAGACCCAGTACTTC.

The CDR3 here is CASSFGQDTEAFF. The CDR3 DNA follows: TGCGCCAGCAGCTTTGGACAGGACACTGAAGCTTTCTTT. The chain joins TRBV5-1 to TRBJ1-1, with TRBD1 identical over 7 bases. V dropped 2 bases and J dropped 3; count of bases not matched to a gene: 1. The CDR3 runs to 13 residues. Germline-derived CDR1 and CDR2 are SGHRS and YFSETQ.

The chain recombines TRBV5-1 with TRBJ2-2; TRBD2 is a possible D gene (5 bases). The V end lost 4 bases, the J end lost 4 bases, and 17 bases lay between the germline ends. Per germline, CDR1 SGHRS and CDR2 YFSETQ. CDR3 length equals 16 residues. The CDR3 DNA reads as TGCGCCAGCAGCCCGAGGGAAAGTTGGCGCACCGGGGAGCTGTTTTTT. This sequence encodes CASSPRESWRTGELFF.

The gene calls are TRBV6-5 and TRBJ1-6; no clear D gene. The CDR3 consists of 15 residues. Trimming shortened V by 4 bases and J by 5 bases, and 12 bases separated the two germline ends. Germline values: CDR1 MNHEY, CDR2 SVGAGI. This CDR3 is CASSSTQNNNSPLHF. The CDR3 nucleotides are TGTGCCAGCAGTTCGACTCAAAACAATAATTCACCCCTCCACTTT.

The V and J genes are TRBV27 and TRBJ2-7; 7 bases map to TRBD1. Germline V gives CDR1 MNHEY, CDR2 SMNVEV (reference sequence). Germline trimming cut 2 bases from V and 2 bases from J; bases unmatched to any gene: 6. The CDR3 totals 15 residues. This CDR3 reads CASSLGPRGTYEQYF. The CDR3, as DNA: TGTGCCAGCAGTTTAGGTCCCAGGGGGACCTACGAGCAGTACTTC.

The V call is TRBV27, the J call TRBJ2-3; TRBD2 is a possible D gene (5 bases). Trimming stripped 5 bases from V and 1 base from J, with 13 bases between. Germline V lookup: CDR1 MNHEY, CDR2 SMNVEV (reference sequence). This CDR3 has 15 residues. Here the CDR3 reads CASSPRLLRTDTQYF. The CDR3 bases are TGTGCCAGCAGTCCCCGACTACTCCGCACAGATACGCAGTATTTT.

This chain's CDR3 is CASSQDQDTQYF. CDR3 DNA sequence: TGTGCCAGCAGCCAAGATCAAGATACGCAGTATTTT. J is TRBJ2-3 and V is TRBV3-1 (or the pseudogene TRBV3-2); D gene uncertain. The CDR3 runs to 12 residues. V shed 0 bases and J shed 5 bases, with 3 bases lying between them. Looked up from germline, CDR1 is LGHDT and CDR2 is YNNKEL (reference sequence).

The chain uses TRBV10-3 and TRBJ1-1, with 8 bases matching TRBD1. V dropped 7 bases and J dropped 1; count of bases not matched to a gene: 2. The CDR3 is 13 amino acids. CDR1 is ENHRY and CDR2 is SYGVKD in the germline V gene. CDR3 amino acids: CAIMDRENTEAFF. The CDR3 coding sequence is TGTGCCATCATGGACAGGGAGAACACTGAAGCTTTCTTT.

DNA of the CDR3: TGTGCCAGCAGCGTAGAAGGGACAGGGCTCTACGAGCAGTACTTC. Translating it yields CASSVEGTGLYEQYF. The chain has TRBV9 and TRBJ2-7; 9 nucleotides align to TRBD1. V dropped 0 bases and J dropped 3; count of bases not matched to a gene: 4. Germline-derived CDR1 and CDR2 are SGDLS and YYNGEE. There are 15 residues in the CDR3.